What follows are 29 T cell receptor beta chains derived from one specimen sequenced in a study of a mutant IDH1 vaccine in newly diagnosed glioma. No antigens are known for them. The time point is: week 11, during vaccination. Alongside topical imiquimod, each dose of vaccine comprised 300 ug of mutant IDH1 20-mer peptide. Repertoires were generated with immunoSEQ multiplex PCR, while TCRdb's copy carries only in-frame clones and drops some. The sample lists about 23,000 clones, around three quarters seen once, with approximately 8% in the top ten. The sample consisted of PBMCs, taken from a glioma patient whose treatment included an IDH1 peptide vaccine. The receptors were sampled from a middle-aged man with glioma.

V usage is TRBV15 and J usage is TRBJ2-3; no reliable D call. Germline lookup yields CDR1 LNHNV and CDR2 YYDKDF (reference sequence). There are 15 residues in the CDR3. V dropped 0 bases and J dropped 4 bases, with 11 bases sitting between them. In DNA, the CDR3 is TGTGCCACCAGCAGAGATCCCCAGGTTTCAGATACGCAGTATTTT. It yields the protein CATSRDPQVSDTQYF.

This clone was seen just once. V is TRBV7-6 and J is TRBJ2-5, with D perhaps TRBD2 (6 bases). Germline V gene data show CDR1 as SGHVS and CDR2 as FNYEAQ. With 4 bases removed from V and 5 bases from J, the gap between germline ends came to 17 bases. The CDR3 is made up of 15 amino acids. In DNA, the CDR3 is TGTGCCAGCAGCTCCCCGGGCGGGGCAGGGGAGACCCAGTACTTC. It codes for CASSSPGGAGETQYF.

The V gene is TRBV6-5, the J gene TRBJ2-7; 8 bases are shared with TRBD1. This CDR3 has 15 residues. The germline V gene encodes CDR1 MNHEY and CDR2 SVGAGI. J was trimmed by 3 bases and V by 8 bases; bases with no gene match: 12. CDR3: CASSPDRGGIYEQYF. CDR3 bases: TGTGCCAGCTCTCCCGACAGGGGAGGAATCTACGAGCAGTACTTC.

Here the CDR3 reads CAGRTDLYGYTF. The CDR3 region has the DNA TGTGCCGGACGGACGGATCTCTATGGCTACACCTTC. The rearrangement joins TRBV2 to TRBJ1-2; the D is unclear. From germline, CDR1 is SNHLY and CDR2 FYNNEI. Trimming removed 11 bases from V and 4 bases from J, with 14 bases in between. CDR3 length: 12 amino acids. Based on the CDR3 plus reference TRBV2 and TRBJ1-2, the full variable domain is EPEVTQTPSHQVTQMGQEVILRCVPISNHLYFYWYRQILGQKVEFLVSFYNNEISEKSEIFDDQFSVERPDGSNFTLKIRSTKLEDSAMYFCAGRTDLYGYTFGSGTRLTVV.

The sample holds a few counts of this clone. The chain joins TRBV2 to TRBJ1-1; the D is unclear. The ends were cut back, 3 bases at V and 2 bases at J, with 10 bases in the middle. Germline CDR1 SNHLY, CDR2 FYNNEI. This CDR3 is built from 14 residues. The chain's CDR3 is CASSDYGTNTEAFF. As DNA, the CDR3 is TGTGCCAGCAGTGATTATGGAACCAACACTGAAGCTTTCTTT.

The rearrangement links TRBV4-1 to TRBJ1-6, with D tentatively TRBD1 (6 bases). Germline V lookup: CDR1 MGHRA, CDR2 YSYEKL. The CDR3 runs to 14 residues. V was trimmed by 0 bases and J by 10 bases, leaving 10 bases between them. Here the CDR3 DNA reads TGCGCCAGCAGCCAAGAGGAGAGGGGGTCACCCCTCCACTTT. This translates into CASSQEERGSPLHF.

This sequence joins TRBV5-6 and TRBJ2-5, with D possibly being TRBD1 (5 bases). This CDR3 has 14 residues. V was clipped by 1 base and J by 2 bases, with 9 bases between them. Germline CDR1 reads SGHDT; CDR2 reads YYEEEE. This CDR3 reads CASSLWGRQETQYF. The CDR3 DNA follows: TGTGCCAGCAGCTTGTGGGGCCGTCAAGAGACCCAGTACTTC. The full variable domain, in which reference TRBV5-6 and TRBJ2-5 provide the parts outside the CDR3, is DAGVTQSPTHLIKTRGQQVTLRCSPKSGHDTVSWYQQALGQGPQFIFQYYEEEERQRGNFPDRFSGHQFPNYSSELNVNALLLGDSALYLCASSLWGRQETQYFGPGTRLLVL.

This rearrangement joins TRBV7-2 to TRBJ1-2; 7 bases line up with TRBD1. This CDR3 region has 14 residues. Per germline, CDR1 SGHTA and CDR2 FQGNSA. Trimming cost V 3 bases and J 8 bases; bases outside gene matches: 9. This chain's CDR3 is CASSFQGGMIGYTF. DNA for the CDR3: TGTGCCAGCAGCTTCCAGGGGGGGATGATCGGCTACACCTTC.

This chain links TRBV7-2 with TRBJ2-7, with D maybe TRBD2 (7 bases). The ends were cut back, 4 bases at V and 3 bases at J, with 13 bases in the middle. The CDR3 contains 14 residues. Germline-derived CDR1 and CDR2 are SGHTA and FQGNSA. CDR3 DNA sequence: TGTGCCAGCAGCTGGGGGAGGGGGGACTACGAGCAGTACGTC. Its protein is CASSWGRGDYEQYV.

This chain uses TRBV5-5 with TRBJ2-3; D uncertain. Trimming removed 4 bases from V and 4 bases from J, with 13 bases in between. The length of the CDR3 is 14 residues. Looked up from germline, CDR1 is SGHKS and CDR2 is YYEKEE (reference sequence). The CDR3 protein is CASSQLASADTQYF. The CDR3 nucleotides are TGTGCCAGCAGCCAGCTTGCATCCGCAGATACGCAGTATTTT.

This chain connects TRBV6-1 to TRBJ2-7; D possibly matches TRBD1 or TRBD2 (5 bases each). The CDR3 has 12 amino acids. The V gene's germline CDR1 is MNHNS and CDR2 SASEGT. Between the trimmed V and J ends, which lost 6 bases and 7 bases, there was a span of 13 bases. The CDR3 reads CASSAGSVEQYV. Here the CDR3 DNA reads TGTGCCAGCAGCGCAGGGAGCGTAGAGCAGTACGTC.

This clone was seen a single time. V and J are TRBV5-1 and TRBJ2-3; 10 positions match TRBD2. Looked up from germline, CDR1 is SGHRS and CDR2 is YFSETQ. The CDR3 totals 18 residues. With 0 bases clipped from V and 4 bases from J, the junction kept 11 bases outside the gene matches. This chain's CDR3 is CASSLGVASGRRADTQYF. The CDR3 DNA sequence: TGCGCCAGCAGCTTGGGGGTGGCTAGCGGGAGAAGAGCAGATACGCAGTATTTT.

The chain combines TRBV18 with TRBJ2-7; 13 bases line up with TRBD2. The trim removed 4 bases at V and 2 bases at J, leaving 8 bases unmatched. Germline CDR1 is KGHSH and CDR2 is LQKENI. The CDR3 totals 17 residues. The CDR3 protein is CASSLSGTSGTTYEQYF. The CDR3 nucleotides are TGTGCCAGCTCACTATCCGGGACTAGCGGGACCACCTACGAGCAGTACTTC.

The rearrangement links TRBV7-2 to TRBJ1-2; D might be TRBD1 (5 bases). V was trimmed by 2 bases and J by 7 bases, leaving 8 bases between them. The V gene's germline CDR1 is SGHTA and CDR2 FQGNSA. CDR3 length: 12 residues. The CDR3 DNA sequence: TGTGCCAGCAGCTTATTTGGGGCTGGCTACACCTTC. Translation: CASSLFGAGYTF. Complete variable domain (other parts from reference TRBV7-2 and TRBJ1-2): GAGVSQSPSNKVTEKGKDVELRCDPISGHTALYWYRQSLGQGLEFLIYFQGNSAPDKSGLPSDRFSAERTGGSVSTLTIQRTQQEDSAVYLCASSLFGAGYTFGSGTRLTVV.

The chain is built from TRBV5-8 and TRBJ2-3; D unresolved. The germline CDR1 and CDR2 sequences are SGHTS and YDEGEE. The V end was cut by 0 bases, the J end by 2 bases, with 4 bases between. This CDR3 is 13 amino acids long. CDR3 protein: CASSLGFTDTQYF. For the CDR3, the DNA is TGTGCCAGCAGCTTGGGGTTCACAGATACGCAGTATTTT.

CDR3 region: CAISDGTGASGNTIYF. The CDR3 DNA sequence: TGTGCCATCAGTGACGGGACAGGGGCCTCTGGAAACACCATATATTTT. This chain connects TRBV10-3 to TRBJ1-3; the match to TRBD1 covers 10 bases. The J segment lost 0 bases and the V segment lost 3 bases, leaving 2 bases of the junction unmatched. Germline V gene data show CDR1 as ENHRY and CDR2 as SYGVKD. This CDR3 is built from 16 residues.

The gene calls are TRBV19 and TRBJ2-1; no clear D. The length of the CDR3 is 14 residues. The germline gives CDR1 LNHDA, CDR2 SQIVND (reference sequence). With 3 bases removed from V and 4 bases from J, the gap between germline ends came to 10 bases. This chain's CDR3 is CASSMAPGYNEQFF. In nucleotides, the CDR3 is TGTGCCAGTAGTATGGCCCCCGGTTACAATGAGCAGTTCTTC.

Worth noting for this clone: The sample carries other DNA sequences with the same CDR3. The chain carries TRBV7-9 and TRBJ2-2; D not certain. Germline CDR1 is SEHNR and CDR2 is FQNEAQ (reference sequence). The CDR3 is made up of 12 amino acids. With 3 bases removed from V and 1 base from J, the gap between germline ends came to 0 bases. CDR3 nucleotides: TGTGCCAGCAGCTTGAACACCGGGGAGCTGTTTTTT. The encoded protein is CASSLNTGELFF. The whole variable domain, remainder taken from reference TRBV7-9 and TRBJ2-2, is DTGVSQNPRHKITKRGQNVTFRCDPISEHNRLYWYRQTLGQGPEFLTYFQNEAQLEKSRLLSDRFSAERPKGSFSTLEIQRTEQGDSAMYLCASSLNTGELFFGEGSRLTVL.

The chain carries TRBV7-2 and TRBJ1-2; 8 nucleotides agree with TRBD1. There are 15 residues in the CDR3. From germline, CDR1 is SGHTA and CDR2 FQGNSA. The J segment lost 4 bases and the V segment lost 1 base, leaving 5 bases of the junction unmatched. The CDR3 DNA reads TGTGCCAGCAGCTTAGTCGAACAGGGGGTCTATGGCTACACCTTC. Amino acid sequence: CASSLVEQGVYGYTF.

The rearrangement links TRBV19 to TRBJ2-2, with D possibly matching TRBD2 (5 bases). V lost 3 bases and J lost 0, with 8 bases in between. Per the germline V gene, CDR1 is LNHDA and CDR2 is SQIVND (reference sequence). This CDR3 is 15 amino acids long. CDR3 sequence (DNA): TGTGCCAGTAGTATTCAAGCGGCGAACACCGGGGAGCTGTTTTTT. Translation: CASSIQAANTGELFF.

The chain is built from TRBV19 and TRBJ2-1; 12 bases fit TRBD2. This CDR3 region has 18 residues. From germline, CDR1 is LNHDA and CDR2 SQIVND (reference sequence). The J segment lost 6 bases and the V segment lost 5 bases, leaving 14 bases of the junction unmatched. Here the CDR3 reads CASSALPRTSGIGNEQFF. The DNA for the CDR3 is TGTGCCAGTAGTGCTCTACCAAGGACTAGCGGGATCGGCAATGAGCAGTTCTTC.

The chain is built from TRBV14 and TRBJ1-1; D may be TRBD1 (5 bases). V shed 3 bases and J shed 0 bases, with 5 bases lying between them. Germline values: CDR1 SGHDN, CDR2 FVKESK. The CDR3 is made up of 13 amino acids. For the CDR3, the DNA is TGTGCCAGCAGCCAGGGGGTGAACACTGAAGCTTTCTTT. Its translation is CASSQGVNTEAFF.

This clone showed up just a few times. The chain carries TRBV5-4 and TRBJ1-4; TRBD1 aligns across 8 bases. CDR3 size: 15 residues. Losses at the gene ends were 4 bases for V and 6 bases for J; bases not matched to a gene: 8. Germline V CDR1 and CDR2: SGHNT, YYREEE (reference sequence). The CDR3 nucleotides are TGTGCCAGCAGCATAAACAGGGGGATAGATGAAAAACTGTTTTTT. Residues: CASSINRGIDEKLFF.

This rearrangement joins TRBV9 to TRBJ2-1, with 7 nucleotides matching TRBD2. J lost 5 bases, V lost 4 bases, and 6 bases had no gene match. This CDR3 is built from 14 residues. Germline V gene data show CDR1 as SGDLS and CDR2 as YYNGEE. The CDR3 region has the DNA TGTGCCAGCAGCCCACTAGCGCTAGACAATGAGCAGTTCTTC. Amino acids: CASSPLALDNEQFF. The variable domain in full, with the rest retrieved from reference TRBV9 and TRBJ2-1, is DSGVTQTPKHLITATGQRVTLRCSPRSGDLSVYWYQQSLDQGLQFLIQYYNGEERAKGNILERFSAQQFPDLHSELNLSSLELGDSALYFCASSPLALDNEQFFGPGTRLTVL.

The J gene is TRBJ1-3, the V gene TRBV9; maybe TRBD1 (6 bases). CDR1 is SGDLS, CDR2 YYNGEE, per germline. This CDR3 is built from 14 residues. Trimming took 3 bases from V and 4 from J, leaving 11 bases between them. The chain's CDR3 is CASSERTDGNTIYF. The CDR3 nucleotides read TGTGCCAGCAGCGAGAGGACAGACGGAAACACCATATATTTT. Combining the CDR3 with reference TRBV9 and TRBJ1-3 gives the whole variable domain DSGVTQTPKHLITATGQRVTLRCSPRSGDLSVYWYQQSLDQGLQFLIQYYNGEERAKGNILERFSAQQFPDLHSELNLSSLELGDSALYFCASSERTDGNTIYFGEGSWLTVV.

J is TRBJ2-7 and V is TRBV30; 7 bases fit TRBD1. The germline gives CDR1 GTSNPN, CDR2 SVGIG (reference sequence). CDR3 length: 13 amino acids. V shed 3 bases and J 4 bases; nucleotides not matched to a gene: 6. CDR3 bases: TGTGCCTGGAGCTCCGGGACAGAGTACGAGCAGTACGTC. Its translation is CAWSSGTEYEQYV.

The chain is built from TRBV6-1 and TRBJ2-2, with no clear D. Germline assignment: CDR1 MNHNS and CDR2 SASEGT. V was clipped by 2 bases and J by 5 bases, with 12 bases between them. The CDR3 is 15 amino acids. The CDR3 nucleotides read TGTGCCAGCAGTGAACAAAACCGGGCAACCGGGGAGCTGTTTTTT. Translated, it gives CASSEQNRATGELFF.

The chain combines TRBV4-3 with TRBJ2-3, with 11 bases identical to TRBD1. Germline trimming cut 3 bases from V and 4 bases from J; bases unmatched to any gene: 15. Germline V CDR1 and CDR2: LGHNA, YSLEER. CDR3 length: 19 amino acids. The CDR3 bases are TGCGCCAGCAGCCAGGCTTATCCCCCGGGACAGGGGGGCCCAGATACGCAGTATTTT. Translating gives CASSQAYPPGQGGPDTQYF.

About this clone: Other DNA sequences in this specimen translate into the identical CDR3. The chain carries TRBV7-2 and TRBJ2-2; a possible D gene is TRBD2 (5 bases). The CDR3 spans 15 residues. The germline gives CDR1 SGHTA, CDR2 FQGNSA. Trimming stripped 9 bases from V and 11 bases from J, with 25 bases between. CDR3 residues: CASSTGPSSRSELFF. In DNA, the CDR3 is TGTGCCAGTAGCACCGGGCCTAGCTCGCGGTCCGAGCTGTTTTTT.